The 14 T cell receptor beta chains below all came from one sample that was sequenced in a study of blood T cells in healthy people across ages. A J-beta primer mix and a sample-barcoded 5' primer were used in a second PCR of roughly 7 to 12 cycles. TCRdb passed the 5' RACE reads through MiXCR, listing each CDR3 protein once. The repertoire holds around 800,000 distinct CDR3 sequences, with about 55% as singletons. The sequenced sample consisted of blood. The receptors were gathered from an older man in good health.

The rearrangement joins TRBV12-3 or TRBV12-4 to TRBJ1-6; no clear D. CDR3 length: 14 amino acids. With 6 bases removed from V and 7 bases from J, the gap between germline ends came to 13 bases. CDR3 sequence (DNA): TGTGCCAGCAGCCAAGGATCCGGGAATTCACCCCTCCACTTT. Translated: CASSQGSGNSPLHF.

This chain joins TRBV4-2 and TRBJ2-1; D might be TRBD2 (6 bases). The DNA end favors TRBJ2-7, so the J call may be wrong. CDR3 length: 15 amino acids. CDR1 and CDR2 from the germline V gene are LGHNA and YNFKEQ. The CDR3 bases are TGTGCCAGCAGCCCTCGGGAGAGCTCCTACAATGAGCAGTACTTC. It codes for CASSPRESSYNEQYF.

The rearrangement uses TRBV7-2 and TRBJ2-7; D is perhaps TRBD1 or TRBD2 (5 bases each). The CDR3 extends over 12 amino acids. Germline assignment: CDR1 SGHTA and CDR2 FQGNSA. Trimming left V 8 bases short and J 5 bases short, with 13 bases between. DNA for the CDR3: TGTGCCAGCGGGGGAAGAGGAAACGAGCAGTACTTC. It encodes CASGGRGNEQYF. The complete variable domain, with remaining parts taken from reference TRBV7-2 and TRBJ2-7, reads GAGVSQSPSNKVTEKGKDVELRCDPISGHTALYWYRQSLGQGLEFLIYFQGNSAPDKSGLPSDRFSAERTGGSVSTLTIQRTQQEDSAVYLCASGGRGNEQYFGPGTRLTVT.

J is TRBJ2-1 and V is TRBV28; 9 bases align to TRBD1. The CDR3 loop spans 12 amino acids. Per germline, CDR1 MDHEN and CDR2 SYDVKM. The V and J ends lost 8 bases and 8 bases, in that order; junction bases with no gene match: 4. The CDR3 region is CASGDRVDEQFF. DNA for the CDR3: TGTGCCAGCGGGGACAGGGTGGATGAGCAGTTCTTC.

Here the CDR3 reads CASSPRGLGREFF. CDR3 coding DNA: TGTGCCAGCAGCCCCCGGGGGTTGGGACGAGAGTTCTTC. V usage is TRBV13 and J usage is TRBJ2-1, with D possibly being TRBD2 (6 bases). This CDR3 is built from 13 residues. Looked up from germline, CDR1 is PRHDT and CDR2 is FYEKMQ (reference sequence). The V gene lost 5 bases and the J gene lost 14 bases, with 19 bases spanning the gap.

The chain recombines TRBV12-3 or TRBV12-4 with TRBJ1-5; possible D gene TRBD1, 6 bases. CDR3 length: 16 residues. Trimming removed 4 bases from V and 4 bases from J, with 17 bases in between. The CDR3 DNA reads TGTGCCAGCAGTTCACGTAGTGGACAGCCTAATCAGCCCCAGCATTTT. It is translated as CASSSRSGQPNQPQHF.

This clonotype was found a few times. J is TRBJ1-2 and V is TRBV7-2; tentative D call: TRBD1 (6 bases). The V gene lost 5 bases and the J gene lost 8 bases, with 21 bases spanning the gap. Germline V gene lookup returns CDR1 SGHTA and CDR2 FQGNSA. The CDR3 totals 15 residues. The CDR3 DNA follows: TGTGCCAGCAGCGAATTGGTGGGTTTTGACAGGGGCTACACCTTC. The encoded protein is CASSELVGFDRGYTF.

There are a few counts of this clonotype. The chain is built from TRBV29-1 and TRBJ1-1, with D unresolved. With 6 bases removed from V and 2 bases from J, the gap between germline ends came to 13 bases. Germline V lookup: CDR1 SQVTM, CDR2 ANQGSEA. The CDR3 covers 13 residues. CDR3 protein: CSVETRINTEAFF. The CDR3 DNA reads as TGCAGCGTGGAAACCCGCATAAACACTGAAGCTTTCTTT.

This clonotype has a handful of counts. CDR3 amino acids: CASSLPFGEKLFF. In DNA form, the CDR3 reads TGTGCCAGCAGCCTCCCATTTGGTGAAAAACTGTTTTTT. The V gene is TRBV3-1, the J gene TRBJ1-4; D not resolved. This CDR3 is built from 13 residues. Germline V gene sequence: CDR1 LGHDT, CDR2 YNNKEL (reference sequence). Trimming cost V 4 bases and J 7 bases, with 10 bases left between them.

The chain combines TRBV3-1 with TRBJ1-2, with D possibly TRBD1 on 6 matching bases. Germline V lookup: CDR1 LGHDT, CDR2 YNNKEL (reference sequence). The V end was cut by 0 bases, the J end by 3 bases, with 14 bases between. The CDR3 consists of 16 residues. CDR3 nucleotides: TGTGCCAGCAGCCAAGATCTTTCTAGGACAGACTATGGCTACACCTTC. As protein: CASSQDLSRTDYGYTF. The entire variable domain, with the rest obtained from reference TRBV3-1 and TRBJ1-2, is as follows: DTAVSQTPKYLVTQMGNDKSIKCEQNLGHDTMYWYKQDSKKFLKIMFSYNNKELIINETVPNRFSPKSPDKAHLNLHINSLELGDSAVYFCASSQDLSRTDYGYTFGSGTRLTVV.

In nucleotides, the CDR3 is TGTGCCAGCAGCGACGATGGAACGGGGGGTGGCTACACCTTC. It translates to CASSDDGTGGGYTF. The chain uses TRBV3-1 and TRBJ1-2; TRBD1 is a possible D gene (5 bases). V was clipped by 5 bases and J by 7 bases, with 17 bases between them. This CDR3 comprises 14 residues. The germline CDR1 and CDR2 sequences are LGHDT and YNNKEL (reference sequence).

This clonotype was observed a handful of times. The CDR3 nucleotides read TGTGCCAGCAGCCGCGGGGGTTCCTACAATGAGCAGTTCTTC. Residues: CASSRGGSYNEQFF. The V and J genes are TRBV6-2 or TRBV6-3 and TRBJ2-1, with 7 positions matching TRBD2. V trimming: 6 bases; J trimming: 1 base; junction bases outside the gene matches: 3. The CDR3 contains 14 residues. Germline V gives CDR1 MNHEY, CDR2 SVGEGT.

The chain recombines TRBV28 with TRBJ2-7; 8 bases are shared with TRBD1. Germline V gene sequence: CDR1 MDHEN, CDR2 SYDVKM. After removal of 7 bases from V and 1 base from J, the junction contained 6 bases not matched to a gene. The CDR3 is made up of 14 amino acids. CDR3 region: CASKGQASSYEQYF. The DNA for the CDR3 is TGTGCCAGCAAGGGACAGGCGTCTTCCTACGAGCAGTACTTC.

The CDR3 DNA reads TGTGCCAGCAGTTTACGGAGACAGACCGCAGATACGCAGTATTTT. Amino acid sequence: CASSLRRQTADTQYF. The chain links TRBV12-3 or TRBV12-4 to TRBJ2-3; TRBD1 might be the D (5 bases). The CDR3 length is 15 residues. V lost 2 bases and J 4 bases, leaving 13 bases between the germline ends.